The 26 T cell receptor beta chains below all came from one sample that was sequenced in a study of technical replicates of blood from several donors. Clones were sequenced by immunoSEQ multiplex PCR, and TCRdb holds only the in-frame ones, with some missing. Among over 75,000 clones listed, under 97% were seen once. Source material: T cells isolated from PBMCs. These receptors originate from a human donor in good health.

The J gene is TRBJ2-7, the V gene TRBV7-9; D is unresolved. Germline CDR1 and CDR2: SEHNR and FQNEAQ (reference sequence). The CDR3 is 15 residues long. V lost 2 bases and J lost 2, with 13 bases in between. The CDR3 DNA follows: TGTGCCAGCAGCTTATGGCAGGCTCTACCCTACGAGCAGTACTTC. Translation: CASSLWQALPYEQYF. Supplemented by reference TRBV7-9 and TRBJ2-7, the full variable domain reads DTGVSQNPRHKITKRGQNVTFRCDPISEHNRLYWYRQTLGQGPEFLTYFQNEAQLEKSRLLSDRFSAERPKGSFSTLEIQRTEQGDSAMYLCASSLWQALPYEQYFGPGTRLTVT.

This clone occurred a few times. This rearrangement joins TRBV5-1 to TRBJ1-2; the match to TRBD1 covers 8 bases. This CDR3 is built from 15 residues. Germline loops: CDR1 SGHRS, CDR2 YFSETQ. Unmatched junction bases numbered 7, after V lost 1 base and J lost 5 bases. CDR3 nucleotides: TGCGCCAGCAGCTTGTCAGGGGGCGATAAGTATGGCTACACCTTC. It translates to CASSLSGGDKYGYTF.

The chain links TRBV19 to TRBJ2-3, with 14 bases lining up with TRBD2. With V trimmed by 0 bases and J by 3 bases, 5 bases remained unmatched. Per the germline V gene, CDR1 is LNHDA and CDR2 is SQIVND (reference sequence). This CDR3 region has 18 residues. The CDR3 is CASSIDWGTSGGTDTQYF. In DNA form, the CDR3 reads TGTGCCAGTAGTATAGATTGGGGGACTAGCGGGGGTACAGATACGCAGTATTTT. The full variable domain, in which reference TRBV19 and TRBJ2-3 provide the parts outside the CDR3, is DGGITQSPKYLFRKEGQNVTLSCEQNLNHDAMYWYRQDPGQGLRLIYYSQIVNDFQKGDIAEGYSVSREKKESFPLTVTSAQKNPTAFYLCASSIDWGTSGGTDTQYFGPGTRLTVL.

The chain couples TRBV11-2 to TRBJ2-7; 7 bases map to TRBD1. Germline V gene sequence: CDR1 SGHAT, CDR2 FQNNGV. The CDR3 sequence is 15 residues long. With V trimmed by 6 bases and J by 0 bases, 8 bases remained unmatched. The CDR3: CASRSPGTASYEQYF. The CDR3, as DNA: TGTGCCAGCAGATCGCCCGGGACAGCCTCCTACGAGCAGTACTTC.

Notes on this clone: This same CDR3 is encoded by further DNA sequences in the sample. The chain uses TRBV28 and TRBJ2-7; 7 positions match TRBD1. Trimming removed 7 bases from V and 2 bases from J; junction bases left unmatched: 5. The CDR3 runs 13 residues. Germline values: CDR1 MDHEN, CDR2 SYDVKM. The CDR3 nucleotides are TGTGCCAGCATTAGGCAGGGGGCCTACGAGCAGTACTTC. Residues: CASIRQGAYEQYF.

J is TRBJ2-7 and V is TRBV14; 7 nucleotides align to TRBD1. The V gene end was trimmed by 2 bases and the J gene end by 6 bases; junction bases not matched to a gene: 10. Germline CDR1 reads SGHDN; CDR2 reads FVKESK. This CDR3 contains 15 residues. For the CDR3, the DNA is TGTGCCAGCAGCCAATTGGTTATCGGGACAGTCGAGCAGTACTTC. Protein sequence: CASSQLVIGTVEQYF. Drawing the rest from reference TRBV14 and TRBJ2-7, the complete variable domain is EAGVTQFPSHSVIEKGQTVTLRCDPISGHDNLYWYRRVMGKEIKFLLHFVKESKQDESGMPNNRFLAERTGGTYSTLKVQPAELEDSGVYFCASSQLVIGTVEQYFGPGTRLTVT.

The chain employs TRBV5-1 and TRBJ2-1, with 9 bases aligning to TRBD1. The CDR3 has 15 residues. Germline values: CDR1 SGHRS, CDR2 YFSETQ. The junction had 4 bases not matched to a gene; V was cut back by 0 bases and J by 6 bases. Written as DNA, the CDR3 is TGCGCCAGCAGCTTGGCAACAGGGGGCATCAATGAGCAGTTCTTC. Encoded protein: CASSLATGGINEQFF.

This chain joins TRBV29-1 and TRBJ2-1; D is possibly TRBD2 (6 bases). There are 10 residues in the CDR3. V lost 3 bases and J lost 9, with 6 bases in between. Looked up from germline, CDR1 is SQVTM and CDR2 is ANQGSEA. CDR3 coding DNA: TGCAGCGTTGAGGAGGGTGAGCAGTTCTTC. Translation gives CSVEEGEQFF.

This clone was counted once. The rearrangement uses TRBV7-9 and TRBJ2-3; 11 bases align to TRBD2. The CDR3 contains 14 residues. The germline V gene encodes CDR1 SEHNR and CDR2 FQNEAQ (reference sequence). The ends lost 3 bases at V and 5 bases at J; junction bases unmatched: 1. The CDR3 bases are TGTGCCAGCAGCTTCGGACTAGCGGGAGATACGCAGTATTTT. Amino acids: CASSFGLAGDTQYF.

This clone showed up just once. V usage is TRBV18 and J usage is TRBJ2-3; 8 bases are shared with TRBD2. This CDR3 is 17 amino acids long. Germline trimming cut 3 bases from V and 3 bases from J; bases unmatched to any gene: 11. CDR1 is KGHSH and CDR2 is LQKENI in the germline V gene. The CDR3 is CASSPPASGRGTDTQYF. The CDR3 region has the DNA TGTGCCAGCTCACCGCCCGCTAGCGGGCGGGGAACAGATACGCAGTATTTT.

This clone was seen just once. This chain joins TRBV7-2 and TRBJ1-2; D is undetermined. V lost 11 bases to trimming and J lost 0 bases, with 19 bases between them. There are 15 residues in the CDR3. Germline CDR1 and CDR2: SGHTA and FQGNSA. The CDR3 DNA reads as TGTGCCCGGAGGAGAGAGGGAGTAGCTAACTATGGCTACACCTTC. Protein product: CARRREGVANYGYTF.

This chain joins TRBV6-1 and TRBJ1-1, with D unclear. The CDR3 length is 17 residues. The V gene's germline CDR1 is MNHNS and CDR2 SASEGT. Trimming took 3 bases from V and 4 from J, leaving 21 bases between them. The CDR3 DNA is TGTGCCAGCAGTGAGCTGTTTAGGAGGGTTTGGACCACTGAAGCTTTCTTT. Encoded protein: CASSELFRRVWTTEAFF.

This clone was found once. The chain employs TRBV9 and TRBJ1-1; TRBD1 might be the D (5 bases). Between the trimmed V and J ends, which lost 4 bases and 4 bases, there was a span of 17 bases. The CDR3 loop spans 15 amino acids. Germline CDR1 reads SGDLS; CDR2 reads YYNGEE. CDR3 loop: CASSPSAGRATEAFF. The CDR3 DNA sequence: TGTGCCAGCAGCCCAAGCGCCGGCAGGGCCACTGAAGCTTTCTTT.

The chain couples TRBV6-5 to TRBJ2-2; 9 nucleotides align to TRBD1. The CDR3 consists of 15 residues. Germline CDR1 reads MNHEY; CDR2 reads SVGAGI. After removal of 2 bases from V and 4 bases from J, the junction contained 2 bases not matched to a gene. CDR3 DNA sequence: TGTGCCAGCAGTTACGGGACAGGGCGCACCGGGGAGCTGTTTTTT. This sequence encodes CASSYGTGRTGELFF.

The CDR3 coding sequence is TGTGCCAGCAGCCCATCACAAGAGACCCAGTACTTC. The encoded protein is CASSPSQETQYF. The chain joins TRBV5-4 to TRBJ2-5; D ambiguous. The germline gives CDR1 SGHNT, CDR2 YYREEE (reference sequence). CDR3 length equals 12 residues. V lost 4 bases to trimming and J lost 2 bases, with 6 bases between them.

V usage is TRBV11-2 and J usage is TRBJ2-7; 7 bases line up with TRBD1. The V segment lost 3 bases and the J segment 0 bases; nucleotides outside the gene matches: 8. CDR3 length: 16 residues. Germline V gene sequence: CDR1 SGHAT, CDR2 FQNNGV. The CDR3 sequence: CASSFAPRGSSYEQYF. For the CDR3, the DNA is TGTGCCAGCAGCTTTGCCCCCAGGGGGAGCTCCTACGAGCAGTACTTC.

V usage is TRBV28 and J usage is TRBJ2-7, with D perhaps matching TRBD1 (6 bases). The V end lost 8 bases, the J end lost 0 bases, and 20 bases lay between the germline ends. This CDR3 has 16 amino acids. In germline, CDR1 is MDHEN, CDR2 SYDVKM. The DNA for the CDR3 is TGTGCCAGCGCAGGACAGAGCGAGTTTTTCTCCTACGAGCAGTACTTC. Protein sequence: CASAGQSEFFSYEQYF.

This rearrangement joins TRBV7-2 to TRBJ2-3; D is ambiguous. The V end was cut by 3 bases, the J end by 4 bases, with 5 bases between. The CDR3 covers 12 residues. CDR1 is SGHTA, CDR2 FQGNSA, per germline. Here the CDR3 DNA reads TGTGCCAGCAGCTTGTATGCAGATACGCAGTATTTT. This sequence encodes CASSLYADTQYF.

The J gene is TRBJ1-2, the V gene TRBV2, with 7 bases that match TRBD1. Germline CDR1 and CDR2: SNHLY and FYNNEI. V shed 7 bases, J shed 4 bases, and the junction held 9 bases outside the gene matches. The CDR3 consists of 14 residues. The chain's CDR3 is CASTQTGRSYGYTF. As DNA, the CDR3 is TGTGCCAGCACCCAGACAGGGAGGAGCTATGGCTACACCTTC.

The J gene is TRBJ1-5, the V gene TRBV4-1; the D gene is possibly TRBD1 (6 bases). Trimming removed 1 base from V and 6 bases from J, with 13 bases in between. CDR3 length: 15 residues. CDR1 is MGHRA and CDR2 is YSYEKL in the germline V gene. The CDR3 nucleotides are TGCGCCAGCAGCCAAGCTACAGGGCTCGCTCAGCCCCAGCATTTT. Its protein product is CASSQATGLAQPQHF.

V gene TRBV5-6 combines with J gene TRBJ2-7, with 10 bases fitting TRBD2. CDR3 length: 16 residues. The ends lost 4 bases at V and 4 bases at J; junction bases unmatched: 11. Germline CDR1 SGHDT, CDR2 YYEEEE. CDR3: CASSLMLGLAQYEQYF. The DNA for the CDR3 is TGTGCCAGCAGCCTTATGTTGGGACTAGCGCAATACGAGCAGTACTTC.

The chain combines TRBV5-6 with TRBJ2-5; possibly TRBD2 for D (5 bases). Looked up from germline, CDR1 is SGHDT and CDR2 is YYEEEE. CDR3 length equals 17 residues. Trimming took 1 base from V and 2 from J, leaving 18 bases between them. CDR3 coding DNA: TGTGCCAGCAGCTTGTGGGGTACTAGGCCCATTCAAGAGACCCAGTACTTC. It codes for CASSLWGTRPIQETQYF.

There are a few counts of this clone. DNA for the CDR3: TGTGCCAGCAGTTACTCGAACAGGGGGACCTACAATGAGCAGTTCTTC. Its translation: CASSYSNRGTYNEQFF. V usage is TRBV6-5 and J usage is TRBJ2-1; TRBD1 matches at 8 bases. There are 16 residues in the CDR3. The V segment lost 0 bases and the J segment 2 bases; nucleotides outside the gene matches: 3. Per the germline V gene, CDR1 is MNHEY and CDR2 is SVGAGI.

V is TRBV10-3 and J is TRBJ1-6; 8 bases agree with TRBD1. V was clipped by 10 bases and J by 10 bases; unmatched bases: 9. Germline V lookup: CDR1 ENHRY, CDR2 SYGVKD. This CDR3 has 13 amino acids. CDR3 sequence (DNA): TGTGCCAGCGTGGACAGGGAGGAATCACCCCTCCACTTT. This gives the protein CASVDREESPLHF.

The chain's CDR3 is CSVTGQNPINEQFF. For the CDR3, the DNA is TGCAGCGTGACGGGACAGAACCCTATCAATGAGCAGTTCTTC. The chain joins TRBV29-1 to TRBJ2-1; 7 bases are a match to TRBD1. The CDR3 runs 14 residues. After removal of 6 bases from V and 6 bases from J, the junction contained 11 bases not matched to a gene. Germline V CDR1 and CDR2: SQVTM, ANQGSEA.

The V call is TRBV27, the J call TRBJ2-5; 8 bases are a match to TRBD2. There are 17 residues in the CDR3. The V gene end was trimmed by 0 bases and the J gene end by 5 bases; junction bases not matched to a gene: 11. CDR1 MNHEY and CDR2 SMNVEV come from the germline V gene (reference sequence). CDR3 amino acids: CASSLSGSGGGGETQYF. CDR3 nucleotides: TGTGCCAGCAGTTTATCAGGGTCGGGGGGGGGCGGGGAGACCCAGTACTTC.